This is a list of T cell receptor beta chains from one sample in a study of control samples from healthy donors and cancer patients. Method: immunoSEQ multiplex PCR; TCRdb's copy keeps in-frame clones and lacks some. The data show 90,000 or so clones, around four fifths seen once. Sequenced input: blood. All receptors derive from a young man in good health. The CDR3 runs from the conserved cysteine through the conserved F or W. D genes are given only for firm matches. Some rows mark clone size as missing; the rest say once, few, many or name a class of expanded clone.

TGTGCCAGTACAATAGGCAGGGGATTTGGAAACACCATATATTTT CASTIGRGFGNTIYF . TRBJ1-3 TRBV19 few
TGCGCCAGCAGCTTGAGGTCAGGGGGCTATAATTCACCCCTCCACTTT CASSLRSGGYNSPLHF TRBD1 TRBJ1-6 TRBV5-1 .
TGCGCCAGCAGCTTCCTCGGGACCGCGAACACCGGGGAGCTGTTTTTT CASSFLGTANTGELFF . TRBJ2-2 TRBV5-1 .
TGTGCCAGCAGTCCTATGGGGACAGCCTCTGGAAACACCATATATTTT CASSPMGTASGNTIYF TRBD1 TRBJ1-3 TRBV27 .
TGTGCCAGCAGTTACTCGATTGGGGGCTCTGGAAACACCATATATTTT CASSYSIGGSGNTIYF . TRBJ1-3 TRBV6-5 .
TGTGCCAGTAATACAGGGGTGAACACTGAAGCTTTCTTT CASNTGVNTEAFF TRBD1 TRBJ1-1 TRBV19 .
TGTGCCAGCAGCAAAGAGTATCGGGGCCACCAAGAGACCCAGTACTTC CASSKEYRGHQETQYF . TRBJ2-5 TRBV21-1 few
TGTGCCATCAGTGAGGCACTTCAAGAGACCCAGTACTTC CAISEALQETQYF . TRBJ2-5 TRBV10-3 few
TGTGCCAGCAGTTTAGGGACAGGTCTCAGTTATGGCTACACCTTC CASSLGTGLSYGYTF TRBD1 TRBJ1-2 TRBV28 few
TGTGCCAGCAGCCGTCAAGGGGGGTACACTGAAGCTTTCTTT CASSRQGGYTEAFF . TRBJ1-1 TRBV4-2 few
TGCGCCAGCAGCCCACAGGAGGACTATGGCTACACCTTC CASSPQEDYGYTF . TRBJ1-2 TRBV5-1 .
TGTGCCAGTAGTATCGGCGGGGCCCGCTATGGCTACACCTTC CASSIGGARYGYTF . TRBJ1-2 TRBV19 .
TGTGCCAGCTTCAAAGTTGAGGGGCCCACTGAAGCTTTCTTT CASFKVEGPTEAFF . TRBJ1-1 TRBV6-5 .
TGTGCCAGCAGTGAAAGACAGGGGGTCTATGGCTACACCTTC CASSERQGVYGYTF TRBD1 TRBJ1-2 TRBV2 .
TGCGCCAGCACAACGGGCAGGGAGAACACTGAAGCTTTCTTT CASTTGRENTEAFF . TRBJ1-1 TRBV10-2 .
TGTGCCAGCAGCTTGGGACAGGGGCAAGGCTACACCTTC CASSLGQGQGYTF TRBD1 TRBJ1-2 TRBV5-4 .
TGTGCCACCTCCCTACCCGGCAGGGGTATCTATGGCTACACCTTC CATSLPGRGIYGYTF . TRBJ1-2 TRBV7-2 .
TGCAGCGTTGAAGACCCCAGGGTTTCCTACAATGAGCAGTTCTTC CSVEDPRVSYNEQFF . TRBJ2-1 TRBV29-1 .
TGTGCCTTGGACAGGGTCTACGAGCAGTACTTC CALDRVYEQYF TRBD1 TRBJ2-7 TRBV30 .
TGTGCCAGCAGTTTATACGGGGCGACTAGCGGGGGAGAGTTCTTC CASSLYGATSGGEFF TRBD2 TRBJ2-1 TRBV28 .
TGTGCCAGCAGTCGGGACAGTTACAATGAGCAGTTCTTC CASSRDSYNEQFF TRBD1 TRBJ2-1 TRBV6-6 .
TGTGCCAGTACCAACACCCTTTTAAGGGAAGAGAAGGAAAAACTGTTTTTT CASTNTLLREEKEKLFF . TRBJ1-4 TRBV19 .
TGTGCCAGCAGCTCTTCAGGGACCGGGGAGCTGTTTTTT CASSSSGTGELFF . TRBJ2-2 TRBV7-9 few
TGTGCCAGCAGTCCCCGACTACGCACTGAAGCTTTCTTT CASSPRLRTEAFF . TRBJ1-1 TRBV6-5 .
TGTGCCACCAGCAGAGAAGGGGGCGCCAAAAACATTCAGTACTTC CATSREGGAKNIQYF TRBD1 TRBJ2-4 TRBV15 .
TGTGCCAGCAGTTACAAGGCAGGGGGCGCGAATTCACCCCTCCACTTT CASSYKAGGANSPLHF TRBD1 TRBJ1-6 TRBV6-5 once
TGCGCCAGCAGCGATATTCCGGGACAGGGTTCCTACGAGCAGTACTTC CASSDIPGQGSYEQYF TRBD1 TRBJ2-7 TRBV5-1 .
TGTGCCAGCAGTGAGGTAATGAGGGGCCCCAATCAGCCCCAGCATTTT CASSEVMRGPNQPQHF . TRBJ1-5 TRBV6-1 .
TGTGCCAGTACAATCTCGGAAACCTATGGCTACACCTTC CASTISETYGYTF . TRBJ1-2 TRBV19 once
TGTGCCAGCGGTACAGGGAAAGGCTCTGGAAACACCATATATTTT CASGTGKGSGNTIYF . TRBJ1-3 TRBV7-8 .
TGTGCCAGCAGTTTTTCGGGAAACACCATATATTTT CASSFSGNTIYF . TRBJ1-3 TRBV28 few
TGTGCCAGCAGCCAAGCTACAGTCGGTAACTATGGCTACACCTTC CASSQATVGNYGYTF . TRBJ1-2 TRBV4-2 .
TGTGCCAGAATGACCCGGGACAGGGGTTGGGATACGCAGTATTTT CARMTRDRGWDTQYF TRBD1 TRBJ2-3 TRBV2 .
TGCGGGGTGGGGGGAAGTAATGAGCAGTTCTTC CGVGGSNEQFF . TRBJ2-1 TRBV20-1 .
TGTGCCAGTAGTGCCCAAGGACCGTTCTATGGCTACACCTTC CASSAQGPFYGYTF . TRBJ1-2 TRBV19 .
TGCGCCAGATCAGGGGTGACGAGAGCTTTCTTT CARSGVTRAFF . TRBJ1-1 TRBV23-1 few
TGTGCCAGCAGCGTGGGAGGGGGCTCCAAAAACATTCAGTACTTC CASSVGGGSKNIQYF . TRBJ2-4 TRBV9 .